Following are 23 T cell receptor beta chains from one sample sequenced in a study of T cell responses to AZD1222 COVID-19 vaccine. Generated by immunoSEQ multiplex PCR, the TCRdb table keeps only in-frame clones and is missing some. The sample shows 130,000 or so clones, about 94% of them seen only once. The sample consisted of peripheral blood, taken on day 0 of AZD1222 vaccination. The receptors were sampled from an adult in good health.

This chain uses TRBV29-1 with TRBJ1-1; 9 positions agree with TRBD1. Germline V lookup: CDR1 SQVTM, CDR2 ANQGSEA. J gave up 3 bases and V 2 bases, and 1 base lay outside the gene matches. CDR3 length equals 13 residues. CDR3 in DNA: TGCAGCGTTGAAAACAGGGGGCACACTGAAGCTTTCTTT. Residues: CSVENRGHTEAFF.

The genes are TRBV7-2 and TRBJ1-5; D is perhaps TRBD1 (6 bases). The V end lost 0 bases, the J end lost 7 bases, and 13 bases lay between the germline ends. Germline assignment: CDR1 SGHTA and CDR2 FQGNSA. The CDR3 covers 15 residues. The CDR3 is CASSLATGFGQPQHF. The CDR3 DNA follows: TGTGCCAGCAGCTTAGCGACAGGTTTTGGGCAGCCCCAGCATTTT.

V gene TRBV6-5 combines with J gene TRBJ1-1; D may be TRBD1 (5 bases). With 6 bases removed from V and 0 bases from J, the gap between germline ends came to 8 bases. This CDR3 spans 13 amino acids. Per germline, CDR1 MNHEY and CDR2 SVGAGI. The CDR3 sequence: CASRGGVNTEAFF. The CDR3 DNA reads TGTGCCAGCAGGGGGGGGGTGAACACTGAAGCTTTCTTT.

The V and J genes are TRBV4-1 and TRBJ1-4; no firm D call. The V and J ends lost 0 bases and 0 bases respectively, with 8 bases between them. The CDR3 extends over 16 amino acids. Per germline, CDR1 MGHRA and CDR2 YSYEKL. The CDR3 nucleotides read TGCGCCAGCAGCCAAGATCGTGCAGCAACTAATGAAAAACTGTTTTTT. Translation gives CASSQDRAATNEKLFF.

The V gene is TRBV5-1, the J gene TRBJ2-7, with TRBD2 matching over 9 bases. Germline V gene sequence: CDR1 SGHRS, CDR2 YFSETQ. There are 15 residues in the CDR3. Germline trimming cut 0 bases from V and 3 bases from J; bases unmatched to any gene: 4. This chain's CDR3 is CASSLGLAEIYEQYF. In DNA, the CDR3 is TGCGCCAGCAGCTTGGGACTAGCGGAGATCTACGAGCAGTACTTC. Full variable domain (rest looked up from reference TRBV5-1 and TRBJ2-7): KAGVTQTPRYLIKTRGQQVTLSCSPISGHRSVSWYQQTPGQGLQFLFEYFSETQRNKGNFPGRFSGRQFSNSRSEMNVSTLELGDSALYLCASSLGLAEIYEQYFGPGTRLTVT.

CDR3 loop: CAISRDRGHEKLFF. The DNA for the CDR3 is TGTGCCATCAGCCGGGACAGGGGGCATGAAAAACTGTTTTTT. V usage is TRBV10-3 and J usage is TRBJ1-4, with 12 positions matching TRBD1. This CDR3 contains 14 residues. Germline V CDR1 and CDR2: ENHRY, SYGVKD. J lost 6 bases, V lost 6 bases, and 2 bases had no gene match.

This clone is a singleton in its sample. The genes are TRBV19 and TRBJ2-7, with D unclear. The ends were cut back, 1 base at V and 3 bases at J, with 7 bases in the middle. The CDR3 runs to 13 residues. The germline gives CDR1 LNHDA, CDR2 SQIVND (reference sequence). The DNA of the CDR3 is TGTGCCAGTAGTATAGGTCTGAACTACGAGCAGTACTTC. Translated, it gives CASSIGLNYEQYF. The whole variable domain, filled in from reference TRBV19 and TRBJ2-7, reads DGGITQSPKYLFRKEGQNVTLSCEQNLNHDAMYWYRQDPGQGLRLIYYSQIVNDFQKGDIAEGYSVSREKKESFPLTVTSAQKNPTAFYLCASSIGLNYEQYFGPGTRLTVT.

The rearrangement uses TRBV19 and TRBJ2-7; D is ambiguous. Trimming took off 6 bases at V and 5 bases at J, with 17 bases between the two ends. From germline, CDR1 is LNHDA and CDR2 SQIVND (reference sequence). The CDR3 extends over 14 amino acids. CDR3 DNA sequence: TGTGCCAGTAGCTTTCGGACCATCGGAGACGAGCAGTACTTC. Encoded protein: CASSFRTIGDEQYF.

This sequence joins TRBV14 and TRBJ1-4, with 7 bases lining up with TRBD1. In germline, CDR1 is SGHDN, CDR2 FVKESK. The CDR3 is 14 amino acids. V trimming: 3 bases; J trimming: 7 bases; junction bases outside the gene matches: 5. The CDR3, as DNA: TGTGCCAGCAGCCAGACAGGGTACGGTGAAAAACTGTTTTTT. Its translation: CASSQTGYGEKLFF. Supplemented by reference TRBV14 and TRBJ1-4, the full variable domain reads EAGVTQFPSHSVIEKGQTVTLRCDPISGHDNLYWYRRVMGKEIKFLLHFVKESKQDESGMPNNRFLAERTGGTYSTLKVQPAELEDSGVYFCASSQTGYGEKLFFGSGTQLSVL.

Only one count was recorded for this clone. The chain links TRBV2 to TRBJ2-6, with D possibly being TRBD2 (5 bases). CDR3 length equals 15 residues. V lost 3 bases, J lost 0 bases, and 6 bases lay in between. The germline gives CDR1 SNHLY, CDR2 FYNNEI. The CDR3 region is CASSDGISGANVLTF. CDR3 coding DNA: TGTGCCAGCAGTGACGGGATCTCTGGGGCCAACGTCCTGACTTTC.

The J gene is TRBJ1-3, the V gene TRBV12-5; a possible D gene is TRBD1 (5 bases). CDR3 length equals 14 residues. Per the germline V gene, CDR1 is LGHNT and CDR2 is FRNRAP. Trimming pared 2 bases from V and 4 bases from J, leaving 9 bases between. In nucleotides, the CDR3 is TGTGCTAGTGGTTTGTGGGGCGAAGGAAACACCATATATTTT. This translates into CASGLWGEGNTIYF.

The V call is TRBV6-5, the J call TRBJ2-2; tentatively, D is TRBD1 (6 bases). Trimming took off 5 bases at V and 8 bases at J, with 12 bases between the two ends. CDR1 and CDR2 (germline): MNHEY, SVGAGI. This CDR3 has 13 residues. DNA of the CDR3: TGTGCCAGCAGTCAGGACAGTGATGGGGAGCTGTTTTTT. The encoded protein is CASSQDSDGELFF.

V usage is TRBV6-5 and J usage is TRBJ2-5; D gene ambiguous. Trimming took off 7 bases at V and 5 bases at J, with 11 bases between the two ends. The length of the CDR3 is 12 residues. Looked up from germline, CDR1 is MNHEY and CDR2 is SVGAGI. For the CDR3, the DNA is TGTGCCAGCACCAATCCCGGGGAGACCCAGTACTTC. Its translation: CASTNPGETQYF.

CDR3 sequence: CASSLTGAYEQYF. CDR3 DNA: TGTGCCAGCAGCTTGACAGGGGCCTACGAGCAGTACTTC. The chain combines TRBV5-5 with TRBJ2-7; TRBD1 agrees at 7 bases. CDR1 and CDR2 from the germline V gene are SGHKS and YYEKEE (reference sequence). The V gene end was trimmed by 1 base and the J gene end by 2 bases; junction bases not matched to a gene: 0. The CDR3 loop spans 13 amino acids.

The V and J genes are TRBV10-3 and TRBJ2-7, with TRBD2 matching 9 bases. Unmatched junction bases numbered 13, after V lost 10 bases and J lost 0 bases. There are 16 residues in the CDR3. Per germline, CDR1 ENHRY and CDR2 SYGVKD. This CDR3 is CATRGGAGGISYEQYF. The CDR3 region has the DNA TGTGCCACCAGAGGCGGAGCGGGGGGCATCTCCTACGAGCAGTACTTC.

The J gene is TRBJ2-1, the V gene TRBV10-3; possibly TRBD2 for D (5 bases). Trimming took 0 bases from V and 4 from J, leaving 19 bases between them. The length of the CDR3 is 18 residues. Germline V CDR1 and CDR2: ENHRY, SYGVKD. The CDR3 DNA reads TGTGCCATCAGTGAGTCCTTGATTCACGTCGAGGGTTACAATGAGCAGTTCTTC. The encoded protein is CAISESLIHVEGYNEQFF.

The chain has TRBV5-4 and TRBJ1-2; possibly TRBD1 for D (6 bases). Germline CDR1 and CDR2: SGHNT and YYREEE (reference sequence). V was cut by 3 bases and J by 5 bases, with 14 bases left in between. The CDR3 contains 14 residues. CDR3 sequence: CASSYSGEDYGYTF. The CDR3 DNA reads TGTGCCAGCAGCTACTCAGGGGAGGATTATGGCTACACCTTC.

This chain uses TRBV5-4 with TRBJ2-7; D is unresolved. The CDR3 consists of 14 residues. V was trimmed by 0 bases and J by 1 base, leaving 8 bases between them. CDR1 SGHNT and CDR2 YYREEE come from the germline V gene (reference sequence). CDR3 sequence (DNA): TGTGCCAGCAGCTTGGGTACAGATTCCTACGAGCAGTACTTC. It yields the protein CASSLGTDSYEQYF.

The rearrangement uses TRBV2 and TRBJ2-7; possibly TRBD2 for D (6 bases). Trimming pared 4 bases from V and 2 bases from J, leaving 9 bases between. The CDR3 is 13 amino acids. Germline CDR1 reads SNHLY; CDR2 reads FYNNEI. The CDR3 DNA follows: TGTGCCAGCAGTGGGACGGGGGCCTACGAGCAGTACTTC. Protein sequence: CASSGTGAYEQYF.

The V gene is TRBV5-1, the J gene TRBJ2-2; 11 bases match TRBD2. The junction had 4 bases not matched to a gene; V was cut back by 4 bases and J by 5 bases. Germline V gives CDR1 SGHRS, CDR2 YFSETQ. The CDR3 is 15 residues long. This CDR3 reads CASSPRTSGTGELFF. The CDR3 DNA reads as TGCGCCAGCAGCCCTCGGACTAGCGGGACCGGGGAGCTGTTTTTT.

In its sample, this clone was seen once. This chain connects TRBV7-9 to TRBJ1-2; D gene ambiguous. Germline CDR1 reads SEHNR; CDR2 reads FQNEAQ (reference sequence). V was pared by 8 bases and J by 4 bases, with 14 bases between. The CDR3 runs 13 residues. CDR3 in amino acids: CASLLNGSYGYTF. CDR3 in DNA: TGTGCCAGCCTACTTAACGGCTCCTATGGCTACACCTTC.

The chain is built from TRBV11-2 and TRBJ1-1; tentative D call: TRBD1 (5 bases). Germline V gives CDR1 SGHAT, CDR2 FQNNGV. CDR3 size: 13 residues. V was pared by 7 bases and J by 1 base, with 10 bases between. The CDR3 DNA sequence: TGTGCCAGCAAAAGGGGCGGGAACACTGAAGCTTTCTTT. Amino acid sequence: CASKRGGNTEAFF.

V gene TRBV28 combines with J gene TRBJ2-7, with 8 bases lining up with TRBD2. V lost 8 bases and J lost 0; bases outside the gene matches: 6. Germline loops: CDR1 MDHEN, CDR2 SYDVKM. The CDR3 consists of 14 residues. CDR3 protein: CASEPAGASYEQYF. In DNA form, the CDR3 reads TGTGCCAGCGAACCAGCGGGAGCCTCCTACGAGCAGTACTTC.